Below are 22 T cell receptor beta chains sequenced from a single sample in a study of shared clonotypes between healthy human individuals. The data were produced by immunoSEQ multiplex PCR, yet TCRdb's version contains in-frame clones alone and is incomplete. Among about 1.1 million clones, approximately 80% were seen once, and the ten largest hold approximately 0.56%. What was sequenced was memory CD4+ T cells from PBMCs. Subset reported: CD45RA-negative fraction. These TCRs come from a man in his late teens or twenties in good health. Some clones in this sample may be carry-over from other donors' samples.

The chain is built from TRBV2 and TRBJ2-7, with D maybe TRBD1 (5 bases). The CDR3 spans 16 residues. Trimming pared 6 bases from V and 2 bases from J, leaving 20 bases between. Looked up from germline, CDR1 is SNHLY and CDR2 is FYNNEI. CDR3 amino acids: CASSDRSGHFTYEQYF. CDR3 in DNA: TGTGCCAGCAGCGATCGGTCCGGACATTTTACCTACGAGCAGTACTTC.

The V and J genes are TRBV2 and TRBJ1-1; tentative D call: TRBD1 (5 bases). Deletions cut 6 bases from V and 1 base from J, with 9 bases between. The germline V gene has CDR1 SNHLY and CDR2 FYNNEI. CDR3 size: 13 residues. The CDR3 region is CASRGQTNTEAFF. In DNA, the CDR3 is TGTGCCAGCAGGGGGCAGACGAACACTGAAGCTTTCTTT. Drawing the rest from reference TRBV2 and TRBJ1-1, the complete variable domain is EPEVTQTPSHQVTQMGQEVILRCVPISNHLYFYWYRQILGQKVEFLVSFYNNEISEKSEIFDDQFSVERPDGSNFTLKIRSTKLEDSAMYFCASRGQTNTEAFFGQGTRLTVV.

V usage is TRBV7-6 and J usage is TRBJ2-3; the match to TRBD2 covers 7 bases. There are 14 residues in the CDR3. V shed 0 bases, J shed 11 bases, and the junction held 8 bases outside the gene matches. Germline V gene sequence: CDR1 SGHVS, CDR2 FNYEAQ. This chain's CDR3 is CASSLALAEGGQYF. The CDR3 DNA is TGTGCCAGCAGCTTAGCGCTAGCGGAGGGTGGGCAGTATTTT.

This chain connects TRBV29-1 to TRBJ2-1; no clear D gene. The V end was cut by 6 bases, the J end by 7 bases, with 13 bases between. In germline, CDR1 is SQVTM, CDR2 ANQGSEA. This CDR3 has 12 residues. The CDR3 bases are TGCAGCGTGGATCATCTGGGGAATGAGCAGTTCTTC. It translates to CSVDHLGNEQFF.

This chain links TRBV6-5 with TRBJ2-7; no definite D call. With 0 bases removed from V and 2 bases from J, the gap between germline ends came to 8 bases. The CDR3 length is 14 residues. Germline V gives CDR1 MNHEY, CDR2 SVGAGI. CDR3 sequence: CASSYSDGPYEQYF. CDR3 in DNA: TGTGCCAGCAGTTACTCGGACGGACCCTACGAGCAGTACTTC.

The J gene is TRBJ2-7, the V gene TRBV11-2; D perhaps matches TRBD2 (5 bases). The CDR3 has 15 residues. Trimming removed 5 bases at V and 2 bases at J, with 16 bases between. Per the germline V gene, CDR1 is SGHAT and CDR2 is FQNNGV. The CDR3 DNA is TGTGCCAGCAGCCCCTCCACCGCGGGCCCCTACGAGCAGTACTTC. It is translated as CASSPSTAGPYEQYF.

This clone is a singleton in its sample. The chain combines TRBV5-1 with TRBJ1-1; weak D call: TRBD1 (5 bases). Germline V CDR1 and CDR2: SGHRS, YFSETQ. V lost 4 bases, J lost 1 base, and 11 bases lay in between. The CDR3 is 14 amino acids. CDR3 bases: TGCGCCAGCAGCCGGTCGACAGCGAACACTGAAGCTTTCTTT. Its protein is CASSRSTANTEAFF.

The V call is TRBV29-1, the J call TRBJ2-1, with 7 bases matching TRBD1. The CDR3 extends over 16 amino acids. Trimming at V came to 4 bases and at J to 1 base, leaving 10 bases not matched to a gene. Germline V gene lookup returns CDR1 SQVTM and CDR2 ANQGSEA. CDR3 bases: TGCAGCGTTGTTACCCCTGGCAGGGGGTCCTACAATGAGCAGTTCTTC. Translated: CSVVTPGRGSYNEQFF.

The chain links TRBV19 to TRBJ2-7; D may be TRBD2 (6 bases). V gave up 7 bases and J gave up 6 bases, with 19 bases separating them. The CDR3 runs 14 residues. Germline lookup yields CDR1 LNHDA and CDR2 SQIVND (reference sequence). This CDR3 reads CASNPGGAGLEQYF. The CDR3 DNA reads TGTGCCAGTAACCCCGGGGGAGCGGGCCTCGAGCAGTACTTC.

This clone was counted a few times. J is TRBJ1-2 and V is TRBV5-6, with 7 bases fitting TRBD1. The trim removed 4 bases at V and 3 bases at J, leaving 6 bases unmatched. The germline V gene has CDR1 SGHDT and CDR2 YYEEEE. This CDR3 spans 14 amino acids. The CDR3 loop reads CASSRQGGDYGYTF. CDR3 DNA: TGTGCCAGCAGCCGCCAGGGGGGAGACTATGGCTACACCTTC.

This clone was detected once. The rearrangement links TRBV5-4 to TRBJ2-7, with 13 bases that match TRBD2. The V gene's germline CDR1 is SGHNT and CDR2 YYREEE (reference sequence). Trimming removed 0 bases from V and 4 bases from J; junction bases left unmatched: 4. There are 16 residues in the CDR3. The CDR3 DNA follows: TGTGCCAGCAGCTTGGGTGGACTAGCGGGAGCGTACGAGCAGTACTTC. As protein: CASSLGGLAGAYEQYF.

The chain uses TRBV30 and TRBJ2-5; TRBD1 might be the D (6 bases). There are 13 residues in the CDR3. Trimming took off 2 bases at V and 4 bases at J, with 11 bases between the two ends. Germline lookup yields CDR1 GTSNPN and CDR2 SVGIG (reference sequence). The CDR3 nucleotides are TGTGCCTGGAGTCACAGGGTCGGAGAGACCCAGTACTTC. This encodes CAWSHRVGETQYF. Using reference TRBV30 and TRBJ2-5 for the parts outside the CDR3, the full variable domain is SQTIHQWPATLVQPVGSPLSLECTVEGTSNPNLYWYRQAAGRGLQLLFYSVGIGQISSEVPQNLSASRPQDRQFILSSKKLLLSDSGFYLCAWSHRVGETQYFGPGTRLLVL.

This clone appeared a few times. The V and J genes are TRBV5-4 and TRBJ2-1, with D tentatively TRBD2 (6 bases). Germline assignment: CDR1 SGHNT and CDR2 YYREEE (reference sequence). This CDR3 region has 16 residues. V was shortened by 6 bases and J by 8 bases, with 24 bases between the two germline ends. The CDR3 here is CASNPRGWGEVDEQFF. The CDR3 DNA is TGTGCCAGCAACCCTCGAGGGTGGGGGGAGGTGGATGAGCAGTTCTTC.

The chain recombines TRBV15 with TRBJ2-3; no clear D gene. CDR3 length: 14 residues. Germline CDR1 and CDR2: LNHNV and YYDKDF (reference sequence). The V and J ends lost 1 base and 8 bases respectively, with 13 bases between them. As DNA, the CDR3 is TGTGCCACCAGCAGAGGAAGATCGGTGGGTACGCAGTATTTT. Translated, it gives CATSRGRSVGTQYF.

The V call is TRBV28, the J call TRBJ1-1; D gene unclear. The V end was cut by 11 bases, the J end by 6 bases, with 22 bases between. The CDR3 sequence is 14 residues long. The germline CDR1 and CDR2 sequences are MDHEN and SYDVKM. CDR3 DNA: TGTGCCCACGGCGCCTTAGGAAGAGGAGCTGAAGCTTTCTTT. Translation: CAHGALGRGAEAFF.

The gene calls are TRBV11-2 and TRBJ2-7; D gene ambiguous. The germline CDR1 and CDR2 sequences are SGHAT and FQNNGV. V dropped 1 base and J dropped 2 bases, with 15 bases sitting between them. This CDR3 has 16 residues. CDR3 DNA: TGTGCCAGCAGCTTAGGGGTTGCTGTCCGACCCTACGAGCAGTACTTC. As protein: CASSLGVAVRPYEQYF.

The chain carries TRBV18 and TRBJ2-6; possible D gene TRBD1, 6 bases. The ends were cut back, 4 bases at V and 0 bases at J, with 10 bases in the middle. This CDR3 is 16 amino acids long. Germline V lookup: CDR1 KGHSH, CDR2 LQKENI. This CDR3 reads CASSQGVVSGANVLTF. The CDR3 region has the DNA TGTGCCAGCTCACAGGGGGTGGTCTCTGGGGCCAACGTCCTGACTTTC.

V and J are TRBV9 and TRBJ1-1, with 7 nucleotides matching TRBD1. Germline values: CDR1 SGDLS, CDR2 YYNGEE. The J segment lost 4 bases and the V segment lost 4 bases, leaving 7 bases of the junction unmatched. This CDR3 region has 14 residues. The CDR3 protein is CASSPQTGSTEAFF. CDR3 DNA sequence: TGTGCCAGCAGCCCCCAGACAGGGAGCACTGAAGCTTTCTTT.

The chain employs TRBV23-1 and TRBJ2-7; weak D call: TRBD2 (6 bases). TRBV23-1 is filed as an ORF, its function uncertain. CDR3 length: 16 amino acids. Trimming cost V 3 bases and J 5 bases, with 20 bases left between them. This chain's CDR3 is CASSQEGCCLSDEQYF. Here the CDR3 DNA reads TGCGCCAGCAGTCAGGAGGGTTGTTGTTTGTCTGACGAGCAGTACTTC.

The rearrangement joins TRBV7-8 to TRBJ2-2; tentative D call: TRBD1 (5 bases). Germline loops: CDR1 SGHVS, CDR2 FQNEAQ. This CDR3 comprises 16 residues. V was trimmed by 5 bases and J by 0 bases, leaving 13 bases between them. The CDR3 is CASSHIQDTNTGELFF. In DNA, the CDR3 is TGTGCCAGCAGCCACATACAGGATACGAACACCGGGGAGCTGTTTTTT.

With respect to this clone: A much bigger clone sits one base away, suggesting this may be a read error. The V gene is TRBV30, the J gene TRBJ1-5, with TRBD1 matching over 8 bases. The CDR3 has 14 residues. Per germline, CDR1 GTSNPN and CDR2 SVGIG (reference sequence). The CDR3 reads CAWSAGQGDQSQHF. The DNA of the CDR3 is TGTGCCTGGAGTGCTGGACAGGGTGATCAGTCCCAGCATTTT.

The chain links TRBV28 to TRBJ1-5; D perhaps matches TRBD1 (5 bases). Germline CDR1 reads MDHEN; CDR2 reads SYDVKM. The CDR3 sequence is 13 residues long. The germline V and J ends were trimmed by 3 bases and 3 bases, with 6 bases remaining between them. The CDR3 DNA sequence: TGTGCCAGCAGTTTGGGGCCCAATCAGCCCCAGCATTTT. It translates to CASSLGPNQPQHF.